The 8 T cell receptor beta chains below were found in one sample sequenced in a study of response to subunit inactivated influenza vaccine. TCRdb redid the calling of the RT-PCR reads with MiXCR, one entry per CDR3 protein. The sample includes roughly 460,000 distinct CDR3 sequences, roughly 11% of them seen just once. The sample in question was PBMCs from blood, obtained about 40 days after vaccination. The receptor source for this set is a man aged 45-65 years who received an inactivated influenza vaccine.

This clonotype appeared a few times. The chain combines TRBV5-1 with TRBJ2-7, with 12 positions matching TRBD2. This CDR3 spans 18 amino acids. The germline CDR1 and CDR2 sequences are SGHRS and YFSETQ. Trimming at V came to 0 bases and at J to 1 base, leaving 8 bases not matched to a gene. The DNA of the CDR3 is TGCGCCAGCAGCTTGGCCGGGACTAGCGGGCGGCCTTCCTACGAGCAGTACTTC. Translated, it gives CASSLAGTSGRPSYEQYF.

This clonotype was observed a few times. The V and J genes are TRBV20-1 and TRBJ2-1; 10 nucleotides line up with TRBD1. V shed 3 bases and J 9 bases; nucleotides not matched to a gene: 11. The length of the CDR3 is 15 residues. Per the germline V gene, CDR1 is DFQATT and CDR2 is SNEGSKA (reference sequence). CDR3 protein: CSASDRDRGFGEQFF. CDR3 DNA: TGCAGTGCTAGTGACCGGGACAGGGGCTTTGGTGAGCAGTTCTTC.

This clonotype was observed many times. The chain is built from TRBV29-1 and TRBJ2-5; no firm D call. CDR3 length: 15 amino acids. The germline CDR1 and CDR2 sequences are SQVTM and ANQGSEA. The ends were cut back, 4 bases at V and 0 bases at J, with 15 bases in the middle. The CDR3 loop reads CSVGRFSMYQETQYF. The DNA of the CDR3 is TGCAGCGTTGGAAGGTTCAGCATGTACCAAGAGACCCAGTACTTC.

The chain carries TRBV29-1 and TRBJ1-2; D is uncertain. Trimming left V 1 base short and J 5 bases short, with 8 bases between. The CDR3 runs 12 residues. Germline loops: CDR1 SQVTM, CDR2 ANQGSEA. CDR3 residues: CSVEGQAYGYTF. Here the CDR3 DNA reads TGCAGCGTTGAAGGGCAGGCTTATGGCTACACCTTC. Variable domain in full (rest from reference TRBV29-1 and TRBJ1-2): SAVISQKPSRDICQRGTSLTIQCQVDSQVTMMFWYRQQPGQSLTLIATANQGSEATYESGFVIDKFPISRPNLTFSTLTVSNMSPEDSSIYLCSVEGQAYGYTFGSGTRLTVV.

The genes are TRBV12-3 or TRBV12-4 and TRBJ2-3, with TRBD1 matching 12 bases. V dropped 8 bases and J dropped 0; count of bases not matched to a gene: 9. The CDR3 spans 17 residues. CDR3 residues: CASRSGTGGLSTDTQYF. CDR3 coding DNA: TGTGCCAGCCGCTCCGGGACAGGGGGCTTGAGCACAGATACGCAGTATTTT.

V is TRBV6-1 and J is TRBJ2-1; D not resolved. Germline V CDR1 and CDR2: MNHNS, SASEGT. This CDR3 is built from 16 residues. Trimming removed 5 bases from V and 0 bases from J, with 14 bases in between. The DNA of the CDR3 is TGTGCCAGCAGTAATGGACCGGTGAGCTCCTACAATGAGCAGTTCTTC. Amino acids: CASSNGPVSSYNEQFF.

The chain employs TRBV29-1 and TRBJ2-3; perhaps D is TRBD1 or TRBD2 (5 bases each). Germline lookup yields CDR1 SQVTM and CDR2 ANQGSEA. This CDR3 region has 14 residues. With 5 bases removed from V and 2 bases from J, the gap between germline ends came to 14 bases. The CDR3 sequence is CSVRGTSPTDTQYF. CDR3 bases: TGCAGCGTTCGAGGGACGTCCCCCACAGATACGCAGTATTTT.

J is TRBJ2-7 and V is TRBV27, with a weak D call TRBD2 (5 bases). Trimming removed 5 bases from V and 0 bases from J, with 11 bases in between. Germline CDR1 MNHEY, CDR2 SMNVEV (reference sequence). This CDR3 spans 14 amino acids. The CDR3 loop reads CASSRGKYSYEQYF. CDR3 DNA sequence: TGTGCCAGCAGTAGAGGGAAGTACTCCTACGAGCAGTACTTC.